A single sample gave rise to the 18 T cell receptor beta chains below, sequenced in a study of cytomegalovirus exposure and HLA in healthy donors. With 60 Vbeta and 13 Jbeta primers, the PCR was carried out. This table comes from immunoSEQ multiplex PCR, and its TCRdb copy is limited to in-frame clones, with some not included. The sample lists 95,000 to 100,000 clones; roughly four fifths were seen once. The source material was PBMCs. The receptors were gathered from a man aged 45 to 65 in good health and CMV-seronegative.

V and J are TRBV30 and TRBJ2-1; TRBD2 aligns across 7 bases. The J segment lost 3 bases and the V segment lost 4 bases, leaving 6 bases of the junction unmatched. The CDR3 spans 14 residues. CDR1 and CDR2 (germline): GTSNPN, SVGIG (reference sequence). DNA for the CDR3: TGTGCCTGGACTAGCGGAGACTTCTACAATGAGCAGTTCTTC. This translates into CAWTSGDFYNEQFF.

The rearrangement links TRBV19 to TRBJ1-2; 8 nucleotides match TRBD1. Germline-derived CDR1 and CDR2 are LNHDA and SQIVND (reference sequence). This CDR3 is built from 14 residues. V was clipped by 6 bases and J by 6 bases; unmatched bases: 9. For the CDR3, the DNA is TGTGCCAGTAGCACGCAGGGGGCCTCTCATGGCTACACCTTC. Translated: CASSTQGASHGYTF. Together with reference TRBV19 and TRBJ1-2, the CDR3 gives the full variable domain: DGGITQSPKYLFRKEGQNVTLSCEQNLNHDAMYWYRQDPGQGLRLIYYSQIVNDFQKGDIAEGYSVSREKKESFPLTVTSAQKNPTAFYLCASSTQGASHGYTFGSGTRLTVV.

The chain uses TRBV29-1 and TRBJ2-7, with 9 positions matching TRBD2. This CDR3 spans 13 amino acids. From germline, CDR1 is SQVTM and CDR2 ANQGSEA. Losses at the gene ends were 6 bases for V and 5 bases for J; bases not matched to a gene: 8. The CDR3 spells CSVGGGRADEQYF. CDR3 bases: TGCAGCGTGGGGGGCGGGAGGGCCGACGAGCAGTACTTC.

The genes are TRBV7-8 and TRBJ1-2, with D perhaps TRBD1 (6 bases). The CDR3 covers 13 residues. Trimming removed 5 bases at V and 7 bases at J, with 14 bases between. Looked up from germline, CDR1 is SGHVS and CDR2 is FQNEAQ. The CDR3 DNA is TGTGCCAGCAGCACGGCAGACAGGTCTGGCTACACCTTC. This translates into CASSTADRSGYTF.

The chain carries TRBV25-1 and TRBJ2-3; D is perhaps TRBD1 (6 bases). The V gene's germline CDR1 is MGHDK and CDR2 SYGVNS. The CDR3 runs to 14 residues. The V and J ends lost 4 bases and 0 bases respectively, with 8 bases between them. CDR3 sequence (DNA): TGTGCCAGCAGTGTAGACAGGAGCACAGATACGCAGTATTTT. Its protein is CASSVDRSTDTQYF. The full variable domain, in which reference TRBV25-1 and TRBJ2-3 provide the parts outside the CDR3, is EADIYQTPRYLVIGTGKKITLECSQTMGHDKMYWYQQDPGMELHLIHYSYGVNSTEKGDLSSESTVSRIRTEHFPLTLESARPSHTSQYLCASSVDRSTDTQYFGPGTRLTVL.

V is TRBV7-9 and J is TRBJ2-3; 9 positions match TRBD2. Trimming removed 0 bases from V and 1 base from J; junction bases left unmatched: 2. This CDR3 spans 16 amino acids. Germline-derived CDR1 and CDR2 are SEHNR and FQNEAQ (reference sequence). The CDR3 DNA is TGTGCCAGCAGCTTAGCGACTAGCGGTGGCACAGATACGCAGTATTTT. Translated, it gives CASSLATSGGTDTQYF.

The chain combines TRBV4-3 with TRBJ2-7; TRBD2 agrees at 7 bases. The junction had 5 bases not matched to a gene; V was cut back by 2 bases and J by 1 base. From germline, CDR1 is LGHNA and CDR2 YSLEER. CDR3 length equals 15 residues. In DNA, the CDR3 is TGCGCCAGCAGCCAATTGCTAGCGGAGTCCTACGAGCAGTACTTC. Encoded protein: CASSQLLAESYEQYF.

The J gene is TRBJ1-5, the V gene TRBV28, with D possibly being TRBD1 (6 bases). Germline loops: CDR1 MDHEN, CDR2 SYDVKM. V was cut by 8 bases and J by 8 bases, with 13 bases left in between. CDR3 length equals 12 residues. The CDR3 DNA follows: TGTGCCAGCGCGGGGGGCATTGAGCCCCAGCATTTT. Its translation is CASAGGIEPQHF.

The genes are TRBV5-1 and TRBJ1-1; no definite D call. The CDR3 runs to 13 residues. CDR1 and CDR2 from the germline V gene are SGHRS and YFSETQ. The V end was cut by 4 bases, the J end by 3 bases, with 10 bases between. Here the CDR3 DNA reads TGCGCCAGCAGCAGGAGGGCTGACACTGAAGCTTTCTTT. Amino acids: CASSRRADTEAFF.

The J gene is TRBJ2-5, the V gene TRBV10-1, with D maybe TRBD2 (6 bases). The CDR3 covers 15 residues. Trimming removed 7 bases at V and 1 base at J, with 16 bases between. Germline CDR1 is WNHNN and CDR2 is SYGVQD (reference sequence). The CDR3 DNA follows: TGCGCCAGCACTGAAAGGTCGGAGGGCCAAGAGACCCAGTACTTC. Its translation: CASTERSEGQETQYF.

The chain is built from TRBV5-1 and TRBJ2-1; TRBD2 aligns across 12 bases. V lost 4 bases and J lost 7; bases outside the gene matches: 6. The CDR3 spans 15 residues. Germline CDR1 reads SGHRS; CDR2 reads YFSETQ. CDR3 coding DNA: TGCGCCAGCAGCGCAACTAGCGGGGGGCCTAATGAGCAGTTCTTC. Translation gives CASSATSGGPNEQFF.

The J gene is TRBJ1-5, the V gene TRBV15; perhaps TRBD1 as D (5 bases). The CDR3 sequence is 15 residues long. Trimming took off 0 bases at V and 4 bases at J, with 10 bases between the two ends. Germline V CDR1 and CDR2: LNHNV, YYDKDF (reference sequence). CDR3 region: CATSRELQGNQPQHF. The CDR3 region has the DNA TGTGCCACCAGCAGAGAGTTGCAGGGAAATCAGCCCCAGCATTTT.

This chain connects TRBV6-5 to TRBJ1-1, with a tentative D call TRBD1 (5 bases). Germline V gene sequence: CDR1 MNHEY, CDR2 SVGAGI. V lost 2 bases to trimming and J lost 4 bases, with 11 bases between them. This CDR3 is 14 amino acids long. CDR3 loop: CASSYARGPTEAFF. CDR3 nucleotide sequence: TGTGCCAGCAGTTACGCTAGGGGCCCCACTGAAGCTTTCTTT.

The chain uses TRBV2 and TRBJ1-5; D is possibly TRBD1 (5 bases). There are 14 residues in the CDR3. In germline, CDR1 is SNHLY, CDR2 FYNNEI. V gave up 1 base and J gave up 5 bases, with 9 bases separating them. In DNA form, the CDR3 reads TGTGCCAGCAGTGAAGTAACAGGATATCAGCCCCAGCATTTT. Translating gives CASSEVTGYQPQHF.

The chain uses TRBV6-5 and TRBJ2-3, with 11 nucleotides matching TRBD1. J lost 3 bases, V lost 6 bases, and 5 bases had no gene match. The germline V gene has CDR1 MNHEY and CDR2 SVGAGI. The CDR3 extends over 15 amino acids. The CDR3 loop is CASSFGTGGTDTQYF. The CDR3 nucleotides are TGTGCCAGCAGCTTTGGGACAGGGGGGACAGATACGCAGTATTTT.

This clone was seen only a few times. The chain is built from TRBV10-3 and TRBJ1-4, with a tentative D call TRBD1 (6 bases). CDR1 and CDR2 (germline): ENHRY, SYGVKD. The CDR3 consists of 12 residues. With 8 bases removed from V and 12 bases from J, the gap between germline ends came to 16 bases. The CDR3: CAISPLGAELFF. CDR3 sequence (DNA): TGTGCCATCTCACCACTGGGGGCGGAACTGTTTTTT.

The rearrangement uses TRBV6-5 and TRBJ2-2; no definite D call. CDR1 and CDR2 (germline): MNHEY, SVGAGI. This CDR3 spans 14 amino acids. The germline V and J ends were trimmed by 4 bases and 7 bases, with 13 bases remaining between them. CDR3 sequence: CASSSPRGIGELFF. The CDR3, as DNA: TGTGCCAGCAGTTCCCCTAGAGGTATCGGGGAGCTGTTTTTT.

To note about this clone: The junction and the germline gene differ at one end; a read error may be behind it. The gene calls are TRBV7-9 and TRBJ1-4, with 10 bases lining up with TRBD1. Germline V gene data show CDR1 as SEHNR and CDR2 as FQNEAQ (reference sequence). The CDR3 is 14 amino acids. CDR3 in amino acids: CVSSLRTGGEKLFF. DNA of the CDR3: TGTGTCAGCAGCCTGCGGACAGGGGGGGAAAAACTGTTTTTT.